These 11 T cell receptor beta chains share one sample of origin, sequenced in a study of PD-L1 blockade in urothelial cancer (dated by TCRdb to 2016 to 2017). The label giving this sample's time point can be read as: pretreatment peripheral blood. Libraries were made using the immunoSEQ multiplex PCR assay. What TCRdb holds here is the immuneACCESS table cut down to in-frame rearrangements. Part of the clones is not present; checked against another copy, under half of the missing clones reflect an unresolved V gene, and the others are unexplained. The sample table holds about 49,000 clones, of which approximately 79% were seen once. Of the sample, 10% is held by the ten largest clones. Here the sequenced sample was PBMCs, taken around atezolizumab (anti-PD-L1) treatment. The receptor set was obtained from a man between 65 and 85 years old with urothelial cancer.

This clone came up a few times. The genes are TRBV30 and TRBJ1-5; D not resolved. The CDR3 consists of 13 residues. The V end lost 2 bases, the J end lost 6 bases, and 11 bases lay between the germline ends. Germline CDR1 and CDR2: GTSNPN and SVGIG (reference sequence). This CDR3 is CAWSLVSGQPQHF. CDR3 bases: TGTGCCTGGAGTCTGGTAAGCGGTCAGCCCCAGCATTTT.

The rearrangement links TRBV6-5 to TRBJ1-2; maybe TRBD1 (6 bases). V gave up 7 bases and J gave up 6 bases, with 18 bases separating them. Germline CDR1 and CDR2: MNHEY and SVGAGI. The CDR3 totals 14 residues. CDR3 residues: CASTESPNRDGYTF. CDR3 coding DNA: TGTGCCAGCACTGAAAGCCCGAACAGGGATGGCTACACCTTC.

The chain has TRBV14 and TRBJ2-1; TRBD2 might be the D (6 bases). Germline V gene sequence: CDR1 SGHDN, CDR2 FVKESK. The CDR3 is 16 amino acids. V lost 4 bases to trimming and J lost 1 base, with 14 bases between them. The CDR3 here is CASSPPYSGSYNEQFF. The CDR3 nucleotides read TGTGCCAGCAGCCCACCGTATAGCGGTTCCTACAATGAGCAGTTCTTC.

This chain joins TRBV2 and TRBJ2-7; 7 bases align to TRBD2. This CDR3 has 14 residues. Germline V CDR1 and CDR2: SNHLY, FYNNEI. J was trimmed by 5 bases and V by 4 bases; bases with no gene match: 8. The CDR3 here is CASSGPRGRNEQYF. CDR3 sequence (DNA): TGTGCCAGCAGTGGGCCACGCGGGAGAAACGAGCAGTACTTC.

The rearrangement joins TRBV2 to TRBJ1-5; no clear D. The V end was cut by 2 bases, the J end by 1 base, with 9 bases between. In germline, CDR1 is SNHLY, CDR2 FYNNEI. CDR3 length equals 15 residues. The CDR3 nucleotides are TGTGCCAGCAGTGAAACCCAGGTGAGCAATCAGCCCCAGCATTTT. This encodes CASSETQVSNQPQHF.

V is TRBV5-1 and J is TRBJ2-3, with D tentatively TRBD2 (5 bases). This CDR3 is 13 amino acids long. CDR1 is SGHRS and CDR2 is YFSETQ in the germline V gene. V was pared by 3 bases and J by 3 bases, with 8 bases between. CDR3 sequence reads: CASSSGMTDTQYF. The DNA of the CDR3 is TGCGCCAGCAGCTCCGGGATGACAGATACGCAGTATTTT.

The chain employs TRBV2 and TRBJ2-2, with TRBD2 identical over 11 bases. This CDR3 is built from 14 residues. Germline values: CDR1 SNHLY, CDR2 FYNNEI. The ends lost 6 bases at V and 5 bases at J; junction bases unmatched: 2. The CDR3 sequence: CASSRTSGTGELFF. CDR3 DNA sequence: TGTGCCAGCAGCCGGACTAGCGGGACCGGGGAGCTGTTTTTT.

The V and J genes are TRBV5-6 and TRBJ2-3, with 11 nucleotides matching TRBD2. CDR1 is SGHDT, CDR2 YYEEEE, per germline. The CDR3 totals 16 residues. J gave up 0 bases and V 3 bases, and 3 bases lay outside the gene matches. CDR3: CASSSRTSGSTDTQYF. The CDR3 coding sequence is TGTGCCAGCAGCTCTCGGACTAGCGGGAGCACAGATACGCAGTATTTT.

This rearrangement joins TRBV6-1 to TRBJ2-2; weak D call: TRBD2 (5 bases). V was clipped by 6 bases and J by 8 bases, with 13 bases between them. Germline V gene lookup returns CDR1 MNHNS and CDR2 SASEGT. The CDR3 runs to 13 residues. In nucleotides, the CDR3 is TGTGCCAGCAGGAGGGCCGTCCCGGGGGAGCTGTTTTTT. It yields the protein CASRRAVPGELFF.

The V call is TRBV30, the J call TRBJ1-4; D unresolved. The CDR3 is made up of 18 amino acids. V shed 0 bases and J shed 3 bases, with 20 bases lying between them. Germline-derived CDR1 and CDR2 are GTSNPN and SVGIG (reference sequence). The CDR3 region is CAWSVSVKWRAANEKLFF. The CDR3 region has the DNA TGTGCCTGGAGTGTTTCGGTAAAGTGGAGGGCAGCTAATGAAAAACTGTTTTTT.

This chain links TRBV19 with TRBJ1-5; 7 bases are a match to TRBD1. This CDR3 is built from 14 residues. V was clipped by 7 bases and J by 7 bases; unmatched bases: 10. Germline lookup yields CDR1 LNHDA and CDR2 SQIVND (reference sequence). The CDR3 loop is CASNVRGQGQPQHF. CDR3 sequence (DNA): TGTGCCAGTAATGTAAGGGGGCAGGGACAGCCCCAGCATTTT. Using reference TRBV19 and TRBJ1-5 for the parts outside the CDR3, the full variable domain is DGGITQSPKYLFRKEGQNVTLSCEQNLNHDAMYWYRQDPGQGLRLIYYSQIVNDFQKGDIAEGYSVSREKKESFPLTVTSAQKNPTAFYLCASNVRGQGQPQHFGDGTRLSIL.